This T cell receptor (beta chain) was recorded in a study of human T cells and chemical hapten exposure. CDR1 and CDR2 (germline): SEHNR, FQNEAQ (reference sequence). Termini included, the CDR3 measures 20 amino acids. Sample time point: patch test 3, about 24 weeks after DPC sensitization. Treatment specified: therapeutic diphenylcyclopropenone sensitization with weekly scalp DPC. Turning to this clonotype: The limits of the CDR3 on the DNA are not certain, so only TCRdb's listed CDR3 is given.

TCRdb used MiXCR to reprocess the RACE reads, holding one entry per CDR3 protein. The sample carries approximately 30,000 distinct CDR3 sequences, around 6% recorded once. The source of this sequence is a man under 40 with alopecia areata. Some clones in this sample may be carry-over from other donors' samples. The chain employs TRBV7-9 and TRBJ2-1. Sequencing was performed on whole blood, taken in connection with sensitization to the hapten diphenylcyclopropenone (DPC). This CDR3 is CASTEEYLCASTEEYNEQFF.